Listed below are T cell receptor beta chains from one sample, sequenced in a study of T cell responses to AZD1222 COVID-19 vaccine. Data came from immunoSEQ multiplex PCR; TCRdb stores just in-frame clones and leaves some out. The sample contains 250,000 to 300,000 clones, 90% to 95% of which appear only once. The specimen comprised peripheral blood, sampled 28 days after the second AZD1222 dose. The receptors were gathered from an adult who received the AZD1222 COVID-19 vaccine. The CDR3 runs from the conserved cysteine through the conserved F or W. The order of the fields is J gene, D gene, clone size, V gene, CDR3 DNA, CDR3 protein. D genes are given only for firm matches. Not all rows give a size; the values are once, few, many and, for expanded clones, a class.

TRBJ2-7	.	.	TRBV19	TGTGCCAGTAGTAGGCAGATCCTGACCTACGAGCAGTACTTC	CASSRQILTYEQYF
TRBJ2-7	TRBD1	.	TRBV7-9	TGTGCCAGCAGCTTAGACAGGGGGCTATACGAGCAGTACTTC	CASSLDRGLYEQYF
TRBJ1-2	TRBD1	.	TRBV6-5	TGTGCCAGCAGCCTACAGGACAGGGGCTATGGCTACACCTTC	CASSLQDRGYGYTF
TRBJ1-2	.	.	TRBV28	TGTGCCAGCAGTTTTCGTAGAGCTAACTATGGCTACACCTTC	CASSFRRANYGYTF
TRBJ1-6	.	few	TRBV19	TGTGCCAGGCAATTGGGGGGGGTTGGTAATTCACCCCTCCACTTT	CARQLGGVGNSPLHF
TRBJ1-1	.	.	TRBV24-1	.	CATSVPGSTEAFF
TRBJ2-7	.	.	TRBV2	TGTGCCAGCAGTGCGATCAGAAGCACCTACGAGCAGTACTTC	CASSAIRSTYEQYF
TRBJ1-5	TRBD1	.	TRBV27	TGTGCCAGCAGTTCCCTGACAGGGGATGGAATCGGTCAGCCCCAGCATTTT	CASSSLTGDGIGQPQHF
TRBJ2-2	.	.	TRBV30	TGTGCCTGGGCACTCAGCGGAGCGAACACCGGGGAGCTGTTTTTT	CAWALSGANTGELFF
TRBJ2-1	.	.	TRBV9	TGTGCCAGCAGCGAAGGATCTGCGACCTTCAATGAGCAGTTCTTC	CASSEGSATFNEQFF
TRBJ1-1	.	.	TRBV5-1	TGCGCCAGCAGCTTGGAGGCAGGGGCGAGCACTGAAGCTTTCTTT	CASSLEAGASTEAFF
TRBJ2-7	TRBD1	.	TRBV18	TGTGCCAGCTCACCGGGACAGGGGTTGGCCTACGAGCAGTACTTC	CASSPGQGLAYEQYF
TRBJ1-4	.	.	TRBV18	TGTGCCAGCTCTATCGGAGGGAGAACTAATGAAAAACTGTTTTTT	CASSIGGRTNEKLFF
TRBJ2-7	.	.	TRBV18	TGTGCCAGCTCACCAGGCGAGGGCTCCTACGAGCAGTACTTC	CASSPGEGSYEQYF
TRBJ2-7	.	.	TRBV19	TGTGCCAGTAGTTGGGCAGGGACCGCCGAGCAGTACTTC	CASSWAGTAEQYF
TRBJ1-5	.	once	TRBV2	TGTGCCAGCAGTGCCCAGGTTCATAGCAATCAGCCCCAGCATTTT	CASSAQVHSNQPQHF
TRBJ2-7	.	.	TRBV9	TGTGCCAGCAGCGTCCGGTTGTGTTGGGATTACCTCTACGAGCAGTACTTC	CASSVRLCWDYLYEQYF
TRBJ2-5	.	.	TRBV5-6	TGTGCCAGCAGCTTGCAGATGGAAGAGACCCAGTACTTC	CASSLQMEETQYF
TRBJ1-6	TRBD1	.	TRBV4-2	TGTGCCAGCAGCTCAACAGGGGCCTATAGGTCACCCCTCCACTTT	CASSSTGAYRSPLHF
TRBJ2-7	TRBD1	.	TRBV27	TGTGCCAGCAGTGGGCTGGCAGGGGGCTACGAGCAGTACTTC	CASSGLAGGYEQYF
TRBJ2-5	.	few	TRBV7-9	TGTGCCAGCAGCCCCGCCCGTGGGCGAGAGACCCAGTACTTC	CASSPARGRETQYF
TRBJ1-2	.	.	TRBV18	TGTGCCAGCTCGCTGTACTCCGGGGGAACTGGCTACACCTTC	CASSLYSGGTGYTF
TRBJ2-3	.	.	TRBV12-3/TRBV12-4	TGTGCCAGCGGAGGTTCGGGCCATTTT	CASGGSGHF
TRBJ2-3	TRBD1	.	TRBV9	TGTGCCAGCAGCGCCATTAGATCTGGGACAGGCACAGATACGCAGTATTTT	CASSAIRSGTGTDTQYF
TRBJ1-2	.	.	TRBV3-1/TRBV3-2	TGTGCCAGCAGCCAGGGCAGCTTCTATGGCTACACCTTC	CASSQGSFYGYTF
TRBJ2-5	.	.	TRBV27	TGTGCCAGCTCCCCCGGGACGACCCCCTTGACCCAGTACTTC	CASSPGTTPLTQYF
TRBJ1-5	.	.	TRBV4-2	TGTGCCAGCAGCCAATCGGGTGGAGGGGTCCATCAGCCCCAGCATTTT	CASSQSGGGVHQPQHF
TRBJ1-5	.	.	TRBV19	TGTGCCAGTATGGGGGCCCACCGGAATCAGCCCCAGCATTTT	CASMGAHRNQPQHF